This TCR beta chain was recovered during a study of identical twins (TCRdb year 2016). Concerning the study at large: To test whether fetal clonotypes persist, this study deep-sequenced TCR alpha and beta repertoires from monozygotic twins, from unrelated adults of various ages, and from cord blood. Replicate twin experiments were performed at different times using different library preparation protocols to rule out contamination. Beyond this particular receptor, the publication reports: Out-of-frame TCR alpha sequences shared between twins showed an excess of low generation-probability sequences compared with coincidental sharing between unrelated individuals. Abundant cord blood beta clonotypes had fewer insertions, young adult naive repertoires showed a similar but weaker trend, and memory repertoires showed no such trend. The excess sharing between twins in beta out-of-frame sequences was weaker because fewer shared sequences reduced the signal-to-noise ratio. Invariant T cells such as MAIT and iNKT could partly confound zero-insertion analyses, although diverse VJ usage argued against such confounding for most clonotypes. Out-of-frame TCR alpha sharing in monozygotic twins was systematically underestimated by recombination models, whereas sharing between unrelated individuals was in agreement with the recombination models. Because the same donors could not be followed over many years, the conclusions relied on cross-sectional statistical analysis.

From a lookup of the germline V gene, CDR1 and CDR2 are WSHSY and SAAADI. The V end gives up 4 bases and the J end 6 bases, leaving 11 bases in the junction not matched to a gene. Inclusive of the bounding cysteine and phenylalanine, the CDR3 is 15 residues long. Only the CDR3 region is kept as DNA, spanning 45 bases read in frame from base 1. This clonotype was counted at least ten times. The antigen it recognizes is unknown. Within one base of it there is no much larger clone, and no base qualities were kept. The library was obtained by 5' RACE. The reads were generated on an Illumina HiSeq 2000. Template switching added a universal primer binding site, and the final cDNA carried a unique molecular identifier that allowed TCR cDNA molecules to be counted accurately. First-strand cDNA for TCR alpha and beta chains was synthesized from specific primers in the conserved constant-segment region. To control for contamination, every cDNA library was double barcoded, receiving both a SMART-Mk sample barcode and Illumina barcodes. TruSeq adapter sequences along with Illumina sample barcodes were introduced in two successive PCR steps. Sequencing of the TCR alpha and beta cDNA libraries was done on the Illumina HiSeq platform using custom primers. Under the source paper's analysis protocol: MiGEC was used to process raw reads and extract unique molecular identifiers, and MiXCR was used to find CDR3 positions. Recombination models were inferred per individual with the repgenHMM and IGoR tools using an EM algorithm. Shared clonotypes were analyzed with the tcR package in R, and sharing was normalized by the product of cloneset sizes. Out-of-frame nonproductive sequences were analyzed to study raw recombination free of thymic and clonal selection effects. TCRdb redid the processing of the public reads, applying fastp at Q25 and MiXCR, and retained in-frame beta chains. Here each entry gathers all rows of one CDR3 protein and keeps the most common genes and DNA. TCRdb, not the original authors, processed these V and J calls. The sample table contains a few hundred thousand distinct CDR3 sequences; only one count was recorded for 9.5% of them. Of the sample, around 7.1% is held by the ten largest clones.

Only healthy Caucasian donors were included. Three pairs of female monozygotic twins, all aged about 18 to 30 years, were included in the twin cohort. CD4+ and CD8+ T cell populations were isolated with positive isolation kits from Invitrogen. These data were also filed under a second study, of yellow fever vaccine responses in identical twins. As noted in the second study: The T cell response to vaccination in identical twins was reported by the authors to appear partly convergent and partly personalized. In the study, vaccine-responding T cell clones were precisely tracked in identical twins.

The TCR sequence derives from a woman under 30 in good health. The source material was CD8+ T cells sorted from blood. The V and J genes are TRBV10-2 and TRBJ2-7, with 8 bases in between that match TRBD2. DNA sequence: TGCGCCAGCAGTGCTTTACTAGCGGCCCGCCGCGAGCAGTACTTC. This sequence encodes CASSALLAARREQYF.